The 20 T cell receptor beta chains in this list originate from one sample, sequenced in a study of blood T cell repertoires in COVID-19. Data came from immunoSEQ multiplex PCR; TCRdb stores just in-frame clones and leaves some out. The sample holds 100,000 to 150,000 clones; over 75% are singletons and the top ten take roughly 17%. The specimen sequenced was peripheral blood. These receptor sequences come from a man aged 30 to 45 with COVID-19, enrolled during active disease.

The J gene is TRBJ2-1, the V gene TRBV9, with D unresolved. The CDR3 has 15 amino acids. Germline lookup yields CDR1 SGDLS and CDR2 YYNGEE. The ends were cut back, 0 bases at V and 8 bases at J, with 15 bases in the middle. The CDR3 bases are TGTGCCAGCAGCGTAGGGTTGAAGAGTTCGGATGAGCAGTTCTTC. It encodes CASSVGLKSSDEQFF.

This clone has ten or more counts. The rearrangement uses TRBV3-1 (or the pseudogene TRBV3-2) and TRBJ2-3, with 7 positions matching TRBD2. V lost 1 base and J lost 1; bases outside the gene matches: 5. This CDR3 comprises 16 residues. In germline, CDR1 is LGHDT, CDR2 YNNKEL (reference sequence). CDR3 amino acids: CASSQVGGSGTDTQYF. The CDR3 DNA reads TGTGCCAGCAGCCAAGTGGGGGGGAGTGGCACAGATACGCAGTATTTT.

The CDR3 bases are TGTGCCTGGAGTGACGTAGGGGGCTTTCATGGCTACACCTTC. Protein product: CAWSDVGGFHGYTF. The chain joins TRBV30 to TRBJ1-2, with 7 bases that match TRBD1. V lost 1 base to trimming and J lost 6 bases; unmatched junction nucleotides: 8. Germline lookup yields CDR1 GTSNPN and CDR2 SVGIG (reference sequence). The CDR3 totals 14 residues. The full variable domain, its missing parts supplied by reference TRBV30 and TRBJ1-2, is SQTIHQWPATLVQPVGSPLSLECTVEGTSNPNLYWYRQAAGRGLQLLFYSVGIGQISSEVPQNLSASRPQDRQFILSSKKLLLSDSGFYLCAWSDVGGFHGYTFGSGTRLTVV.

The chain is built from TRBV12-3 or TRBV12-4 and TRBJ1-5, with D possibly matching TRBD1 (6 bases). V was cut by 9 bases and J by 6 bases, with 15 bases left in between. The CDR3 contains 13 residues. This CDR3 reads CASHEGRGQPQHF. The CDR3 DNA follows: TGTGCCAGTCACGAGGGCAGGGGTCAGCCCCAGCATTTT.

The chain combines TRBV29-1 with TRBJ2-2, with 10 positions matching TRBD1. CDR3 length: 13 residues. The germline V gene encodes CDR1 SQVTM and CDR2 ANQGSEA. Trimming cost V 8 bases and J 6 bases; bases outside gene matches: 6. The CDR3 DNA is TGCAGCTGCCGACAGGGGGCATCCGGGGAGCTGTTTTTT. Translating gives CSCRQGASGELFF.

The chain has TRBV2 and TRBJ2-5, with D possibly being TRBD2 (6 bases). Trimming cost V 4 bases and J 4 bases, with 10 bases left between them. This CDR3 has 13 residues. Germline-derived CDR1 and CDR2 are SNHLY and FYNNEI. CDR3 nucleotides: TGTGCCAGCAGTGGTCCGGGAGCAGAGACCCAGTACTTC. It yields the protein CASSGPGAETQYF.

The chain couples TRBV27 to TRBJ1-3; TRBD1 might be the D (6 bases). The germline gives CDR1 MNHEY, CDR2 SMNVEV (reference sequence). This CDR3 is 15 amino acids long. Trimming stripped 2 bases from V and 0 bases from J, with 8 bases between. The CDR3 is CASSLQGHSGNTIYF. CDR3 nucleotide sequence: TGTGCCAGCAGTTTACAGGGACACTCTGGAAACACCATATATTTT.

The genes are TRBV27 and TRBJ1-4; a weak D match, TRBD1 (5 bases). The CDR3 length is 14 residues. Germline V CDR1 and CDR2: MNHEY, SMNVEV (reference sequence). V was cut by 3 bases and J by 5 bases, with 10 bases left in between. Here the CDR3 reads CASSFRAMNEKLFF. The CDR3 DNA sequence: TGTGCCAGCAGTTTCAGGGCCATGAATGAAAAACTGTTTTTT.

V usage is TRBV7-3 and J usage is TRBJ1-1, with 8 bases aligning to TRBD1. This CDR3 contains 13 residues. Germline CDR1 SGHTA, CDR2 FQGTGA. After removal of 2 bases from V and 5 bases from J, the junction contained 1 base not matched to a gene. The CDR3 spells CASSLQGATEAFF. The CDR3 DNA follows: TGTGCCAGCAGCTTACAGGGGGCTACTGAAGCTTTCTTT.

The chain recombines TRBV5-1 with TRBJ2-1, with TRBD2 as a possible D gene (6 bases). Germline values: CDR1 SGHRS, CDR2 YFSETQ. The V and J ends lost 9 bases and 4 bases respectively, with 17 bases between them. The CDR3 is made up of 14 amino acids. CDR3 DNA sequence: TGCGCCACCACGCGGGACGCCGATTACAATGAGCAGTTCTTC. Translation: CATTRDADYNEQFF.

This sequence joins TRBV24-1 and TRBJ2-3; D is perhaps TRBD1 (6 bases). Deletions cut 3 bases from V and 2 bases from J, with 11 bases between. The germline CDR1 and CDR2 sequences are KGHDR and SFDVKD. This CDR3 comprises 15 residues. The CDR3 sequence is CATSDNREPTDTQYF. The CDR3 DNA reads TGTGCCACCAGTGATAACAGGGAACCCACAGATACGCAGTATTTT.

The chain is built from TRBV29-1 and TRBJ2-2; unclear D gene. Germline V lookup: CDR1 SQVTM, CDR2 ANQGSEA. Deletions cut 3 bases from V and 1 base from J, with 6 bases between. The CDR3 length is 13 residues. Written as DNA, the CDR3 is TGCAGCGTTGACCCAGAGAACACCGGGGAGCTGTTTTTT. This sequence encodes CSVDPENTGELFF.

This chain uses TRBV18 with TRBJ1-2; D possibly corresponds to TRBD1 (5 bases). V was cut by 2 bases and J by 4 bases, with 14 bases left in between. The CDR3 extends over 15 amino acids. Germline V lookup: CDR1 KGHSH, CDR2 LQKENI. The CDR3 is CASSPSSRGLYGYTF. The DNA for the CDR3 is TGTGCCAGCTCACCATCCTCGCGGGGCCTCTATGGCTACACCTTC.

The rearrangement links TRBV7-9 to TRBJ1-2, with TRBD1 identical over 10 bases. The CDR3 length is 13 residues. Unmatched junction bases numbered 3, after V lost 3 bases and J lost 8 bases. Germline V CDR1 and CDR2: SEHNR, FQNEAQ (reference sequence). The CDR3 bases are TGTGCCAGCAGCTTTGGACAGGGGGACGGCTACACCTTC. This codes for CASSFGQGDGYTF.

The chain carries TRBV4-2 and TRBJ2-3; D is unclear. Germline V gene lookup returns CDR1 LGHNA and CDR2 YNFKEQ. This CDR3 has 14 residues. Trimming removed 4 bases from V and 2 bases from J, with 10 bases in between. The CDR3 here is CASSPDLDTDTQYF. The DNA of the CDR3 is TGTGCCAGCAGCCCTGACTTGGACACAGATACGCAGTATTTT.

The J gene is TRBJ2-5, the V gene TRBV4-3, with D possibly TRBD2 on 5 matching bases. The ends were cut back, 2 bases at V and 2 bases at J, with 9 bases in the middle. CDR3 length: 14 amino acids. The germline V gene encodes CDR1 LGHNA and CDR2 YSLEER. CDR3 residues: CASSQNPGQETQYF. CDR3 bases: TGCGCCAGCAGCCAAAATCCGGGGCAAGAGACCCAGTACTTC.

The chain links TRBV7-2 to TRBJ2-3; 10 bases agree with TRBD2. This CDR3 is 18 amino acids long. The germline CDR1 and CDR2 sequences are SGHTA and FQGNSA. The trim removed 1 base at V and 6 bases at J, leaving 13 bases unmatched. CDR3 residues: CASSLVAAGGAFTDTQYF. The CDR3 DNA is TGTGCCAGCAGCTTAGTGGCAGCGGGGGGGGCATTCACCGATACGCAGTATTTT. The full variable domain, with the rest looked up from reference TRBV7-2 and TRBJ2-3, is GAGVSQSPSNKVTEKGKDVELRCDPISGHTALYWYRQSLGQGLEFLIYFQGNSAPDKSGLPSDRFSAERTGGSVSTLTIQRTQQEDSAVYLCASSLVAAGGAFTDTQYFGPGTRLTVL.

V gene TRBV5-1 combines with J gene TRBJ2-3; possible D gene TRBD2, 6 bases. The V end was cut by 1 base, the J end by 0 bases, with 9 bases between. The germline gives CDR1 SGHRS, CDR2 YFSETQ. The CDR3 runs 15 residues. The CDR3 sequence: CASSLRGDSTDTQYF. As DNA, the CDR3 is TGCGCCAGCAGCTTGCGCGGGGACAGCACAGATACGCAGTATTTT.

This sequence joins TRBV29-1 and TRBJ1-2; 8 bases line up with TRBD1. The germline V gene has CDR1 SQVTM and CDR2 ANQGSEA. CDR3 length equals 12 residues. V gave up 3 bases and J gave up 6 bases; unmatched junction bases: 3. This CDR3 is CSVDGTGNGYTF. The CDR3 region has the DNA TGCAGCGTTGACGGGACAGGTAATGGCTACACCTTC.

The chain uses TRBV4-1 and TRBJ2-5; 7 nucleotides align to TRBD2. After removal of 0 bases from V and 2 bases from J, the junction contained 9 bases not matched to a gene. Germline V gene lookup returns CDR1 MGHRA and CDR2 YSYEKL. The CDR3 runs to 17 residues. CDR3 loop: CASSQDPPSGGQETQYF. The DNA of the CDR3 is TGCGCCAGCAGCCAAGATCCCCCTAGCGGAGGACAAGAGACCCAGTACTTC.